The 31 T cell receptor beta chains in this list originate from one sample, sequenced in a study of T cells in localized non-small cell lung cancer. Data came from immunoSEQ multiplex PCR; TCRdb stores just in-frame clones and leaves some out. This sample yields approximately 35,000 clones, of which about 91% are seen a single time; around 5.9% belongs to the top ten. Sequencing used PBMCs, obtained before any cancer treatment. Source of these receptors: a man aged 35-75 years with stage II lung adenocarcinoma.

This clone was seen a few times. The rearrangement links TRBV2 to TRBJ1-2, with D unclear. The CDR3 has 12 residues. CDR1 is SNHLY, CDR2 FYNNEI, per germline. V was shortened by 4 bases and J by 5 bases, with 8 bases between the two germline ends. Here the CDR3 DNA reads TGTGCCAGCAGTGCCGGGCGGTATGGCTACACCTTC. Protein sequence: CASSAGRYGYTF.

The CDR3, as DNA: TGTGCCAGCAGCTTAGTTGGTCCGTCGGGCGAGCAGTACTTC. This codes for CASSLVGPSGEQYF. The chain joins TRBV7-8 to TRBJ2-5; no clear D. The J call is uncertain, as TRBJ2-7 better fits the DNA end. The CDR3 totals 14 residues. Per the germline V gene, CDR1 is SGHVS and CDR2 is FQNEAQ.

The chain employs TRBV28 and TRBJ2-5, with TRBD1 matching over 9 bases. The tail of the sequence fits TRBJ2-7 better, so the J call may be wrong. CDR1 MDHEN and CDR2 SYDVKM come from the germline V gene. This CDR3 spans 14 amino acids. The CDR3 DNA is TGTGCCAGCAGCGATGGGACAGGGTTGTACGAGCAGTACTTC. Residues: CASSDGTGLYEQYF.

The genes are TRBV27 and TRBJ1-3; D is possibly TRBD1 (6 bases). The V gene's germline CDR1 is MNHEY and CDR2 SMNVEV (reference sequence). Deletions cut 4 bases from V and 4 bases from J, with 11 bases between. This CDR3 spans 14 amino acids. CDR3 in amino acids: CASSYGGAGNTIYF. In DNA form, the CDR3 reads TGTGCCAGCAGTTACGGGGGCGCAGGAAACACCATATATTTT.

This sequence joins TRBV9 and TRBJ2-1; TRBD2 aligns across 10 bases. The J segment lost 3 bases and the V segment lost 0 bases, leaving 3 bases of the junction unmatched. Germline assignment: CDR1 SGDLS and CDR2 YYNGEE. This CDR3 has 16 amino acids. This CDR3 reads CASSVAASGSYNEQFF. DNA for the CDR3: TGTGCCAGCAGCGTAGCTGCTAGCGGGAGCTACAATGAGCAGTTCTTC.

V gene TRBV19 combines with J gene TRBJ2-2, with D perhaps matching TRBD1 (5 bases). Trimming took 10 bases from V and 2 from J, leaving 17 bases between them. The CDR3 contains 15 residues. The germline V gene has CDR1 LNHDA and CDR2 SQIVND (reference sequence). The chain's CDR3 is CATSDDSHNTGELFF. Here the CDR3 DNA reads TGTGCCACCTCTGACGACAGTCATAACACCGGGGAGCTGTTTTTT.

The chain has TRBV7-3 and TRBJ1-1, with TRBD1 as a possible D gene (6 bases). Germline CDR1 is SGHTA and CDR2 is FQGTGA. The CDR3 runs 14 residues. Trimming shortened V by 4 bases and J by 2 bases, and 11 bases separated the two germline ends. The DNA of the CDR3 is TGTGCCAGCAGCTCACAGGGATTTAACACTGAAGCTTTCTTT. Translating gives CASSSQGFNTEAFF.

This rearrangement joins TRBV7-9 to TRBJ2-1, with D possibly being TRBD2 (5 bases). The CDR3 loop spans 14 amino acids. V lost 5 bases, J lost 0 bases, and 8 bases lay in between. Germline CDR1 and CDR2: SEHNR and FQNEAQ (reference sequence). The CDR3 DNA is TGTGCCAGCAGCAAGGACTCCTCCTACAATGAGCAGTTCTTC. Encoded protein: CASSKDSSYNEQFF.

V usage is TRBV5-4 and J usage is TRBJ2-2, with D possibly matching TRBD2 (5 bases). Trimming removed 2 bases at V and 4 bases at J, with 6 bases between. Germline CDR1 is SGHNT and CDR2 is YYREEE (reference sequence). This CDR3 contains 13 residues. The CDR3 here is CASSFRGTGELFF. The CDR3, as DNA: TGTGCCAGCAGCTTTCGGGGCACCGGGGAGCTGTTTTTT.

The gene calls are TRBV2 and TRBJ2-2; 7 positions match TRBD2. The CDR3 runs to 16 residues. Unmatched junction bases numbered 9, after V lost 2 bases and J lost 6 bases. CDR1 and CDR2 (germline): SNHLY, FYNNEI. CDR3 sequence: CASSEYRASGSGELFF. The DNA of the CDR3 is TGTGCCAGCAGTGAATATAGGGCTAGCGGCTCCGGGGAGCTGTTTTTT.

The chain couples TRBV21-1 to TRBJ2-4. TRBV21-1 is a pseudogene. The CDR3 is 19 amino acids. The CDR3 DNA follows: TGTGCCAGCAGCCTCCGATTTGTTGGGACACCTGGGGAGGAAAACATTCAGTACTTC. Protein sequence: CASSLRFVGTPGEENIQYF.

This clone is a singleton in its sample. The rearrangement links TRBV4-2 to TRBJ1-6, with D possibly TRBD1 on 5 matching bases. This CDR3 has 14 residues. Germline V gene data show CDR1 as LGHNA and CDR2 as YNFKEQ. V lost 4 bases, J lost 10 bases, and 14 bases lay in between. The chain's CDR3 is CASSPRGKGSPLHF. CDR3 DNA: TGTGCCAGCAGCCCCCGCGGGAAGGGGTCACCCCTCCACTTT.

CDR3 nucleotide sequence: TGTGCCAGTAGTACCCAGAGCGAGCTGTTTTTT. Translating gives CASSTQSELFF. The rearrangement links TRBV19 to TRBJ2-2; D is undetermined. CDR1 LNHDA and CDR2 SQIVND come from the germline V gene (reference sequence). The CDR3 contains 11 residues. The V end lost 4 bases, the J end lost 11 bases, and 8 bases lay between the germline ends.

The chain uses TRBV18 and TRBJ1-1; weak D call: TRBD1 (6 bases). This CDR3 contains 15 residues. CDR1 is KGHSH and CDR2 is LQKENI in the germline V gene. Trimming removed 2 bases from V and 0 bases from J, with 10 bases in between. The chain's CDR3 is CASSPGQIMNTEAFF. CDR3 nucleotide sequence: TGTGCCAGCTCACCAGGACAGATAATGAACACTGAAGCTTTCTTT.

This chain uses TRBV6-5 with TRBJ1-5, with D maybe TRBD1 (5 bases). Germline V CDR1 and CDR2: MNHEY, SVGAGI. Deletions cut 5 bases from V and 4 bases from J, with 12 bases between. The CDR3 length is 14 residues. CDR3 bases: TGTGCCAGCAGTGAAGAGGCAGGGAATCAGCCCCAGCATTTT. It specifies CASSEEAGNQPQHF.

The chain couples TRBV4-1 to TRBJ2-1; TRBD2 aligns across 15 bases. Per the germline V gene, CDR1 is MGHRA and CDR2 is YSYEKL. The CDR3 sequence is 21 residues long. The V and J ends lost 0 bases and 7 bases, in that order; junction bases with no gene match: 16. CDR3 residues: CASSQEGRSGTGTSGRNEQFF. The CDR3 DNA reads TGCGCCAGCAGCCAAGAAGGTCGGTCAGGGACCGGGACTAGCGGGAGGAATGAGCAGTTCTTC.

In this sample, this clone turned up a few times. The sample contains more than one DNA sequence encoding this CDR3. The chain recombines TRBV19 with TRBJ1-3, with 8 bases fitting TRBD1. CDR1 and CDR2 from the germline V gene are LNHDA and SQIVND (reference sequence). CDR3 length: 14 residues. V dropped 6 bases and J dropped 2; count of bases not matched to a gene: 3. The CDR3 DNA is TGTGCCAGTAGCCCGGGACAGGCTGGAAACACCATATATTTT. This codes for CASSPGQAGNTIYF.

This chain links TRBV9 with TRBJ2-2; D ambiguous. CDR1 and CDR2 (germline): SGDLS, YYNGEE. The CDR3 runs to 16 residues. V lost 0 bases, J lost 1 base, and 10 bases lay in between. The CDR3 reads CASSVGADRNTGELFF. CDR3 bases: TGTGCCAGCAGCGTAGGGGCCGATAGGAACACCGGGGAGCTGTTTTTT. Full variable domain (remainder filled in from reference TRBV9 and TRBJ2-2): DSGVTQTPKHLITATGQRVTLRCSPRSGDLSVYWYQQSLDQGLQFLIQYYNGEERAKGNILERFSAQQFPDLHSELNLSSLELGDSALYFCASSVGADRNTGELFFGEGSRLTVL.

This chain connects TRBV6-1 to TRBJ2-7; TRBD1 agrees at 7 bases. After removal of 6 bases from V and 5 bases from J, the junction contained 10 bases not matched to a gene. From germline, CDR1 is MNHNS and CDR2 SASEGT. This CDR3 has 14 amino acids. Here the CDR3 reads CASRTESGGDEQYF. The CDR3 DNA reads as TGTGCCAGCAGGACGGAATCAGGGGGTGACGAGCAGTACTTC.

The CDR3 nucleotides are TGTGCCAGTAGTAGAGGGACAGGGAGGGAGACCCAGTACTTC. Encoded protein: CASSRGTGRETQYF. J is TRBJ2-5 and V is TRBV19; 9 bases are shared with TRBD1. In germline, CDR1 is LNHDA, CDR2 SQIVND (reference sequence). This CDR3 contains 14 residues. Trimming at V came to 4 bases and at J to 5 bases, leaving 5 bases not matched to a gene.

This clone was recorded once. Here the CDR3 reads CASSHTAGGLANYGYTF. In nucleotides, the CDR3 is TGTGCCAGCAGCCATACCGCAGGGGGGCTAGCTAACTATGGCTACACCTTC. The chain has TRBV7-3 and TRBJ1-2, with 7 positions matching TRBD1. Germline CDR1 and CDR2: SGHTA and FQGTGA. The CDR3 has 17 residues. V dropped 5 bases and J dropped 0; count of bases not matched to a gene: 12. Drawing the rest from reference TRBV7-3 and TRBJ1-2, the complete variable domain is GAGVSQTPSNKVTEKGKYVELRCDPISGHTALYWYRQSLGQGPEFLIYFQGTGAADDSGLPNDRFFAVRPEGSVSTLKIQRTERGDSAVYLCASSHTAGGLANYGYTFGSGTRLTVV.

The CDR3 bases are TGTGCCAGCAGTGCAACTAGCAATCAGCCCCAGCATTTT. Its protein product is CASSATSNQPQHF. The V gene is TRBV6-1, the J gene TRBJ1-5; D not resolved. Trimming removed 4 bases from V and 0 bases from J, with 4 bases in between. Germline V gene lookup returns CDR1 MNHNS and CDR2 SASEGT. This CDR3 spans 13 amino acids.

This chain links TRBV28 with TRBJ2-7, with D possibly being TRBD2 (6 bases). CDR3 length equals 15 residues. Germline values: CDR1 MDHEN, CDR2 SYDVKM. The germline V and J ends were trimmed by 4 bases and 7 bases, with 20 bases remaining between them. The CDR3, as DNA: TGTGCCAGCAGTTCCCCGGGACTGGGGATGGCGGAGCAGTACTTC. The encoded protein is CASSSPGLGMAEQYF.

V and J are TRBV14 and TRBJ2-7; D is ambiguous. The germline V and J ends were trimmed by 0 bases and 0 bases, with 12 bases remaining between them. This CDR3 comprises 16 residues. In germline, CDR1 is SGHDN, CDR2 FVKESK. CDR3 nucleotides: TGTGCCAGCAGCCAAGATGTTGGCACCCCCTCCTACGAGCAGTACTTC. Translated: CASSQDVGTPSYEQYF.

The chain couples TRBV5-1 to TRBJ1-2; D is ambiguous. The length of the CDR3 is 13 residues. Looked up from germline, CDR1 is SGHRS and CDR2 is YFSETQ. The V end was cut by 4 bases, the J end by 3 bases, with 10 bases between. This CDR3 is CASSPEIHYGYTF. CDR3 bases: TGCGCCAGCAGCCCCGAAATCCACTATGGCTACACCTTC.

The table lists this clone with a few counts. V is TRBV7-6 and J is TRBJ2-5; 10 nucleotides line up with TRBD1. Germline V gives CDR1 SGHVS, CDR2 FNYEAQ. CDR3 size: 17 residues. The junction had 10 bases not matched to a gene; V was cut back by 4 bases and J by 2 bases. CDR3 coding DNA: TGTGCCAGCAGCTGGACAGGGGGGATGTTGTTACAAGAGACCCAGTACTTC. This sequence encodes CASSWTGGMLLQETQYF.

This chain links TRBV19 with TRBJ2-5; tentatively, D is TRBD2 (6 bases). V was clipped by 3 bases and J by 7 bases, with 15 bases between them. This CDR3 region has 14 residues. Germline assignment: CDR1 LNHDA and CDR2 SQIVND (reference sequence). The CDR3 DNA sequence: TGTGCCAGTAGTATCGCGGCAACTAGCTTGACCCAGTACTTC. This codes for CASSIAATSLTQYF.

V gene TRBV7-9 combines with J gene TRBJ1-3, with TRBD1 identical over 7 bases. CDR1 and CDR2 from the germline V gene are SEHNR and FQNEAQ (reference sequence). CDR3 size: 14 residues. V shed 5 bases, J shed 4 bases, and the junction held 5 bases outside the gene matches. In DNA form, the CDR3 reads TGTGCCAGCAGCCCGCAGGGGGGCGGAAACACCATATATTTT. Translation: CASSPQGGGNTIYF. The variable domain in full, completed from reference TRBV7-9 and TRBJ1-3, reads DTGVSQNPRHKITKRGQNVTFRCDPISEHNRLYWYRQTLGQGPEFLTYFQNEAQLEKSRLLSDRFSAERPKGSFSTLEIQRTEQGDSAMYLCASSPQGGGNTIYFGEGSWLTVV.

This chain links TRBV9 with TRBJ1-2; TRBD1 matches 7 bases. Per the germline V gene, CDR1 is SGDLS and CDR2 is YYNGEE. V dropped 3 bases and J dropped 3; count of bases not matched to a gene: 8. The CDR3 has 15 residues. The CDR3 loop reads CASSGSGGAYYGYTF. Written as DNA, the CDR3 is TGTGCCAGCAGCGGGTCAGGGGGTGCTTACTATGGCTACACCTTC. Full variable domain (remainder filled in from reference TRBV9 and TRBJ1-2): DSGVTQTPKHLITATGQRVTLRCSPRSGDLSVYWYQQSLDQGLQFLIQYYNGEERAKGNILERFSAQQFPDLHSELNLSSLELGDSALYFCASSGSGGAYYGYTFGSGTRLTVV.

The chain uses TRBV28 and TRBJ2-7; the D is unclear. V was clipped by 7 bases and J by 5 bases, with 9 bases between them. CDR1 is MDHEN, CDR2 SYDVKM, per germline. The CDR3 extends over 11 amino acids. As DNA, the CDR3 is TGTGCCAGCAATACCTACCACGAGCAGTACTTC. It specifies CASNTYHEQYF.

The CDR3 loop reads CASSLGLVLGGTQYF. CDR3 DNA: TGTGCCAGCAGCTTAGGACTAGTCCTAGGTGGTACCCAGTACTTC. The chain uses TRBV7-2 and TRBJ2-5, with TRBD2 as a possible D gene (6 bases). This CDR3 is 15 amino acids long. Looked up from germline, CDR1 is SGHTA and CDR2 is FQGNSA. The V and J ends lost 1 base and 8 bases respectively, with 17 bases between them.